This T cell receptor beta chain derives from a study of T cells in Graves' hyperthyroidism and ophthalmopathy. Study outcomes and limitations: With a median lead of about six months before onset, the model predicted ophthalmopathy. Most clonotypes that expanded in the thyroid above 0.001 also showed up in blood.

Orbital computed tomography, thyroid ultrasound, serum thyroxine and TRAb, and clinical symptoms together informed the diagnoses. CDR3 length: 12 residues. Germline CDR1 is SGHNT and CDR2 is YENEEA. In its sample, this clonotype was seen a few times. The antigen remains undetermined. A much more abundant neighbour one base away suggests this may be a read error. TCR beta CDR3 sequences were amplified from RNA transcripts. A set of HTBI primers served as the primers for a first-round RT-PCR of the TCR CDR3. TCRdb re-called the multiplex PCR reads through MiXCR, storing one row per CDR3 protein. The data hold about 500,000 distinct CDR3 sequences, with approximately 15% observed a single time.

The rearrangement uses TRBV11-3 and TRBJ2-1; D is perhaps TRBD2 (5 bases). Sequenced sample: blood. The receptor's source is a young woman with Graves' hyperthyroidism. Written as DNA, the CDR3 is TGTGCCAGCAGCTTCAGCGGTTATGAGCAGCTCTTC. This gives the protein CASSFSGYEQLF.